The 9 T cell receptor beta chains in this list originate from one sample, sequenced in a study of low-dose radiotherapy and immunotherapy resistance in tumors. First-strand cDNA used TRAV- and TRBV-specific primers, covering alpha and beta chains. Using a constant-region primer together with a V-primer adapter, TCRs were subjected to 20 PCR cycles of amplification. TCRdb fed the reads into MiXCR, producing one record per CDR3 protein. The table records fewer than 8,500 distinct CDR3 sequences, 61% of them present only once. Receptors originate from a human donor with advanced metastatic prostate, ovarian, gallbladder or colorectal cancer (not recorded which). This table probably holds off-target reads from a library built for another chain.

The chain joins TRBV5-5 to TRBJ1-5, with 8 nucleotides matching TRBD1. The CDR3 covers 14 residues. Germline CDR1 and CDR2: SGHKS and YYEKEE (reference sequence). The V gene end was trimmed by 1 base and the J gene end by 4 bases; junction bases not matched to a gene: 1. The CDR3 nucleotides are TGTGCCAGCAGCTTGTGGACAGGGAATCAGCCCCAGCATTTT. Protein product: CASSLWTGNQPQHF.

This chain links TRBV4-2 with TRBJ2-7, with 13 bases that match TRBD2. The V gene's germline CDR1 is LGHNA and CDR2 YNFKEQ. The CDR3 is made up of 15 amino acids. Losses at the gene ends were 0 bases for V and 6 bases for J; bases not matched to a gene: 2. In DNA, the CDR3 is TGTGCCAGCAGCCAAGAGACTAGCGGGGGGATCGAGCAGTACTTC. Amino acid sequence: CASSQETSGGIEQYF.

The V and J genes are TRBV28 and TRBJ2-7; D is tentatively TRBD1 or TRBD2 (5 bases each). CDR1 is MDHEN and CDR2 is SYDVKM in the germline V gene. The length of the CDR3 is 16 residues. Trimming pared 5 bases from V and 5 bases from J, leaving 22 bases between. CDR3 in DNA: TGTGCCAGCAGTAAGGTGAGCTGGGGGAGTCCCCACGAGCAGTACTTC. Translation gives CASSKVSWGSPHEQYF.

The rearrangement joins TRBV5-1 to TRBJ2-2; D possibly uses TRBD1 or TRBD2 (6 bases each). The V gene's germline CDR1 is SGHRS and CDR2 YFSETQ. Trimming pared 4 bases from V and 0 bases from J, leaving 22 bases between. The CDR3 contains 19 residues. The CDR3 reads CASSPWGDQGLSNTGELFF. For the CDR3, the DNA is TGCGCCAGCAGCCCCTGGGGGGACCAGGGGCTATCGAACACCGGGGAGCTGTTTTTT.

This clonotype occurred a few times. The CDR3 sequence is CSAGSTDTQYF. The CDR3 region has the DNA TGCAGCGCCGGGTCCACAGATACGCAGTATTTT. The rearrangement uses TRBV29-1 and TRBJ2-3; no firm D call. Trimming left V 7 bases short and J 2 bases short, with 7 bases between. The CDR3 extends over 11 amino acids. CDR1 and CDR2 (germline): SQVTM, ANQGSEA.

The V gene is TRBV5-1, the J gene TRBJ2-3, with D unresolved. Deletions cut 1 base from V and 7 bases from J, with 10 bases between. Germline values: CDR1 SGHRS, CDR2 YFSETQ. The CDR3 loop spans 13 amino acids. The CDR3 reads CASSLPPFNTQYF. CDR3 in DNA: TGCGCCAGCAGCTTGCCCCCTTTCAATACGCAGTATTTT. The full variable domain, in which reference TRBV5-1 and TRBJ2-3 provide the parts outside the CDR3, is KAGVTQTPRYLIKTRGQQVTLSCSPISGHRSVSWYQQTPGQGLQFLFEYFSETQRNKGNFPGRFSGRQFSNSRSEMNVSTLELGDSALYLCASSLPPFNTQYFGPGTRLTVL.

This clonotype has just a few counts. The rearrangement uses TRBV28 and TRBJ2-3; the match to TRBD2 covers 10 bases. The CDR3 is made up of 16 amino acids. V shed 1 base, J shed 3 bases, and the junction held 4 bases outside the gene matches. From germline, CDR1 is MDHEN and CDR2 SYDVKM. The CDR3: CASSLSLAGATDTQYF. CDR3 in DNA: TGTGCCAGCAGTTTATCGCTAGCGGGAGCTACAGATACGCAGTATTTT.

This clonotype was picked up a small number of times. V gene TRBV4-1 combines with J gene TRBJ1-1; 10 bases are shared with TRBD1. The CDR3 loop spans 14 amino acids. V trimming: 1 base; J trimming: 7 bases; junction bases outside the gene matches: 3. CDR1 and CDR2 (germline): MGHRA, YSYEKL. In DNA form, the CDR3 reads TGCGCCAGCAGCCAAGTGGACAGGGGGAATGAAGCTTTCTTT. This encodes CASSQVDRGNEAFF.

CDR3 protein: CASSTGSNEQFF. In DNA, the CDR3 is TGTGCCAGCAGCACAGGGAGTAATGAGCAGTTCTTC. The V gene is TRBV13, the J gene TRBJ2-1; maybe TRBD1 (6 bases). Germline CDR1 is PRHDT and CDR2 is FYEKMQ (reference sequence). The length of the CDR3 is 12 residues. V lost 5 bases and J 7 bases, leaving 9 bases between the germline ends.